This T cell receptor beta chain derives from a study of OX40 agonist ivuxolimab in advanced cancers. Losses at the gene ends were 1 base for V and 3 bases for J; bases not matched to a gene: 3. Looked up from germline, CDR1 is SGHNT and CDR2 is YENEEA. The CDR3 covers 15 residues. Clones were read by immunoSEQ multiplex PCR, and TCRdb kept only the in-frame ones, dropping some. Of about 70,000 clones listed, roughly 86% are singletons. The material sequenced was CD4+ or CD8+ T cells sorted from blood, taken in a trial of the OX40 agonist ivuxolimab. The rearrangement uses TRBV11-3 and TRBJ2-1, with TRBD1 identical over 7 bases. The clonotype was recovered from an adult with an advanced solid tumor such as melanoma, head and neck, liver or kidney cancer. As DNA, the CDR3 is TGTGCCAGCAGCTTAGGACAGGGAAACTACAATGAGCAGTTCTTC. Amino acids: CASSLGQGNYNEQFF.